This is a list of T cell receptor beta chains from one sample in a study of T cells in localized non-small cell lung cancer. Profiling relied on immunoSEQ multiplex PCR, and the TCRdb table lists in-frame clones only, not all of them. This sample carries more than 2,000 clones, approximately 24% of them seen once, and the ten largest clones take 13% to 15%. Material: normal lung tissue next to the tumor, obtained before any cancer treatment. The receptors here all came from a male donor at least 60 years old with stage I lung adenocarcinoma. The CDR3 runs from the conserved cysteine through the conserved F or W. Each record gives: J gene, D gene, V gene, clone size, CDR3 DNA, CDR3 protein. A D gene is named only where the DNA matches it firmly. Clone size appears in some rows only: once, few, many, or a class for an expanded clone.

TRBJ2-7	.	TRBV6-8	medium-sized	TGTGCCAGCAGTGGGTCCTTTCAGGGATCCTACGAGCAGTACTTC	CASSGSFQGSYEQYF
TRBJ1-1	.	TRBV6-8	.	TGTGCCAGCACTCAGGAGTCGAACACTGAAGCTTTCTTT	CASTQESNTEAFF
TRBJ1-1	TRBD1	TRBV19	.	TGTGCCAGTAGTACGGGACAGGGGCTCCCTGAAGCTTTCTTT	CASSTGQGLPEAFF
TRBJ1-4	.	TRBV29-1	.	TGCAGCGCCGTCATATCTATAAGGGGTGAAAAACTGTTTTTT	CSAVISIRGEKLFF
TRBJ2-2	.	TRBV11-3	medium-sized	TGTGCCAGCAGCCCGGGGTACAGCACGAACACCGGGGAGCTGTTTTTT	CASSPGYSTNTGELFF
TRBJ2-1	.	TRBV10-3	few	TGTGCCATCAGTGAGTCGCCAGCCGGCCCATACTCCTACAATGAGCAGTTCTTC	CAISESPAGPYSYNEQFF
TRBJ2-7	TRBD1	TRBV18	.	TGTGCCAGCTCACCACGGGAGACAGGGCACTACGAGCAGTACTTC	CASSPRETGHYEQYF
TRBJ1-4	.	TRBV19	large	TGTGCCAGTAGGAAGAACAGAAATGAAAAACTGTTTTTT	CASRKNRNEKLFF
TRBJ1-1	.	TRBV28	.	TGTGCCAGCAGTTTACTCACAGGGTCTGACACTGAAGCTTTCTTT	CASSLLTGSDTEAFF
TRBJ1-2	.	TRBV29-1	few	TGCAGCGTTGAAGCCCTCACAGTGCTCCAAGGCTATGGCTACACCTTC	CSVEALTVLQGYGYTF
TRBJ2-2	TRBD2	TRBV28	.	TGTGCCAGCAGTTCAGCGGGGGAGGACACCGGGGAGCTGTTTTTT	CASSSAGEDTGELFF
TRBJ2-5	TRBD2	TRBV6-8	medium-sized	TGTGCCACCCGTCCAGAGGGAGGGAAGACCCAGTACTTC	CATRPEGGKTQYF
TRBJ1-1	.	TRBV19	.	TGTGCCAGTAGTCAGACACTGAACACTGAAGCTTTCTTT	CASSQTLNTEAFF
TRBJ2-5	.	TRBV28	few	TGTGCCAGCAACCCAGGAGGGATCCACGAGACCCAGTACTTC	CASNPGGIHETQYF
TRBJ2-7	.	TRBV19	.	TGTGCCAGTACCCAAAGGGGGGACTACCCCTACGAGCAGTATTTC	CASTQRGDYPYEQYF
TRBJ2-1	TRBD2	TRBV6-8	few	TGTGCCAGCAGTAGAGGGAGGGACGGATACAATGAGCAGTTCTTC	CASSRGRDGYNEQFF
TRBJ1-5	TRBD1	TRBV18	few	TGTGCCAGCTCATCGGGACAGGGGGTCCAGCCCCAGCATTTT	CASSSGQGVQPQHF
TRBJ1-6	.	TRBV9	.	TGTGCCAGCAGCCCAGGTAGAGGGGAAAACGGTTCACCCCTCCACTTT	CASSPGRGENGSPLHF
TRBJ2-5	.	TRBV29-1	.	TGCAGCGTTGTAAGGGGGGGGACAGTTCAAGAGACCCAGTACTTC	CSVVRGGTVQETQYF
TRBJ1-4	TRBD1	TRBV9	.	TGTGCCAGCAGTGAAGACGACAGGGGAGAAGAAAAACTGTTTTTT	CASSEDDRGEEKLFF
TRBJ2-5	TRBD2	TRBV11-3	few	TGTGCCAGCACCGGGGCGGGAGGAAAACCTCAAGAGACCCAGTACTTC	CASTGAGGKPQETQYF
TRBJ2-3	.	TRBV9	few	TGTGCCAGCAGCGTAGGGGGCTTTGGGGATACGCAGTATTTT	CASSVGGFGDTQYF
TRBJ1-1	.	TRBV6-8	few	TGTGCCAGCAGTTACTATGGCACGAACACTGAAGCTTTCTTT	CASSYYGTNTEAFF
TRBJ1-1	TRBD1	TRBV18	.	TGTGCCAGCTCACCACGTTTGGGACAGGGGGAATTAGGGGACACTGAAGCTTTCTTT	CASSPRLGQGELGDTEAFF
TRBJ1-5	.	TRBV6-8	few	TGTGCCAGCAGACCCCAGGGGTTGAGCAATCAGCCCCAGCATTTT	CASRPQGLSNQPQHF
TRBJ2-3	.	TRBV11-3	large	TGTGCCAGCAGCTATCAAGACAGGCAGGGTACGCAGTATTTT	CASSYQDRQGTQYF
TRBJ2-7	.	TRBV11-3	.	TGTGCCAGCACCGCTTCCGGTCCGATAGAGGTGGGATCCCGTCTCCAGTACTTC	CASTASGPIEVGSRLQYF
TRBJ1-6	.	TRBV6-8	few	TGTGCCAGCAGTTACTCCACAGGGCAGGTTTCACCCCTCCACTTT	CASSYSTGQVSPLHF
TRBJ1-5	TRBD1	TRBV4-1	.	TGCGCCAGCAGCCAAGAAGGGACAGAGAATCAGCCCCAGCATTTT	CASSQEGTENQPQHF
TRBJ2-3	TRBD2	TRBV7-7	.	TGTGCCAGCAGCCAAAAGCCTGGGGAGGCGGGGGGGAAGGGTACGCAGTATTTT	CASSQKPGEAGGKGTQYF
TRBJ1-2	.	TRBV15	.	TGTGCCACCAGCAGAGATACAGGCGCTAACTATGGCTACACCTTC	CATSRDTGANYGYTF
TRBJ1-1	.	TRBV5-1	.	TGCGCCAGCAGCTTGTTGGGGAGGGGCGCTGAAGCTTTCTTT	CASSLLGRGAEAFF
TRBJ1-5	.	TRBV28	.	TGTGCCAGCAGTCCCGCAACCGACAGTTATAGCAATCAGCCCCAGCATTTT	CASSPATDSYSNQPQHF
TRBJ1-2	.	TRBV18	.	TGTGCCAGCTCACCACTGAAAGGACAGCGCCTAAACTATGGCTACACCTTC	CASSPLKGQRLNYGYTF
TRBJ2-1	.	TRBV18	.	TGTGCCAGCTCACCACCGGTCGGGGGCGAGGGCAATGAGCAGTTCTTC	CASSPPVGGEGNEQFF
TRBJ2-3	TRBD2	TRBV6-8	few	TGTGCCAGCGGGTCGGGCGGGGGGCCCACGGATACGCAGTATTTT	CASGSGGGPTDTQYF
TRBJ1-4	.	TRBV6-8	few	TGTGCCAGCAGTTACGGGCGAGGCGAAAAACTGTTTTTT	CASSYGRGEKLFF